These 21 T cell receptor beta chains were all obtained from the same sample, sequenced in a study of blood T cell repertoires in COVID-19. The repertoire was sequenced with immunoSEQ multiplex PCR; TCRdb's copy has only in-frame clones and lacks some. The repertoire holds some 230,000 clones, about 80% seen once, with about 15% in the top ten. Source material: PBMCs or T cells enriched from blood (not recorded which). All receptors derive from a man aged 35 to 55 who had recovered from COVID-19.

The chain carries TRBV7-9 and TRBJ1-5, with D perhaps matching TRBD1 (6 bases). Germline V gives CDR1 SEHNR, CDR2 FQNEAQ (reference sequence). The V gene lost 4 bases and the J gene lost 0 bases, with 13 bases spanning the gap. The CDR3 extends over 16 amino acids. CDR3 coding DNA: TGTGCCAGCAGCTCCGACAGGCCATATAGCAATCAGCCCCAGCATTTT. Translating it yields CASSSDRPYSNQPQHF. The full variable domain, with the rest looked up from reference TRBV7-9 and TRBJ1-5, is DTGVSQNPRHKITKRGQNVTFRCDPISEHNRLYWYRQTLGQGPEFLTYFQNEAQLEKSRLLSDRFSAERPKGSFSTLEIQRTEQGDSAMYLCASSSDRPYSNQPQHFGDGTRLSIL.

The chain combines TRBV3-1 (or the pseudogene TRBV3-2) with TRBJ1-3; 8 positions agree with TRBD1. V lost 6 bases, J lost 1 base, and 2 bases stayed unmatched. CDR3 length equals 14 residues. Germline V CDR1 and CDR2: LGHDT, YNNKEL (reference sequence). CDR3 nucleotides: TGTGCCAGCAGTCGACAGGGGTCTGGAAACACCATATATTTT. The encoded protein is CASSRQGSGNTIYF.

This clone was observed once. The chain couples TRBV7-6 to TRBJ2-3; D is unclear. Germline V gene lookup returns CDR1 SGHVS and CDR2 FNYEAQ. Trimming removed 5 bases from V and 1 base from J, with 7 bases in between. This CDR3 has 13 amino acids. The CDR3 region is CASSPVGTDTQYF. CDR3 sequence (DNA): TGTGCCAGCAGCCCGGTAGGCACAGATACGCAGTATTTT.

V gene TRBV7-9 combines with J gene TRBJ1-1; weak D call: TRBD1 (6 bases). CDR3 length: 14 amino acids. The germline CDR1 and CDR2 sequences are SEHNR and FQNEAQ (reference sequence). The V end was cut by 8 bases, the J end by 4 bases, with 17 bases between. The CDR3 DNA follows: TGTGCCAGCGCCCCCCGCACAGGGACCACTGAAGCTTTCTTT. It encodes CASAPRTGTTEAFF.

This chain joins TRBV7-2 and TRBJ1-5; D uncertain. This CDR3 is 13 amino acids long. CDR1 SGHTA and CDR2 FQGNSA come from the germline V gene. The V gene lost 2 bases and the J gene lost 3 bases, with 5 bases spanning the gap. The chain's CDR3 is CASSLSFNQPQHF. As DNA, the CDR3 is TGTGCCAGCAGCTTATCATTCAATCAGCCCCAGCATTTT.

The chain links TRBV14 to TRBJ2-3; maybe TRBD2 (5 bases). CDR3 length: 14 amino acids. The V gene lost 4 bases and the J gene lost 4 bases, with 12 bases spanning the gap. Germline V lookup: CDR1 SGHDN, CDR2 FVKESK. CDR3 protein: CASSPTSAPDTQYF. The DNA of the CDR3 is TGTGCCAGCAGCCCTACTAGTGCCCCAGATACGCAGTATTTT.

V and J are TRBV28 and TRBJ2-1, with TRBD2 identical over 8 bases. The CDR3 has 16 residues. The V gene end was trimmed by 4 bases and the J gene end by 1 base; junction bases not matched to a gene: 6. Germline-derived CDR1 and CDR2 are MDHEN and SYDVKM. The CDR3 sequence: CASSSPSGRSYNEQFF. The CDR3 coding sequence is TGTGCCAGCAGTTCCCCCAGCGGGAGATCCTACAATGAGCAGTTCTTC.

This clone was seen only once. The chain carries TRBV3-1 (or the pseudogene TRBV3-2) and TRBJ2-4; weak D call: TRBD1 (6 bases). Trimming took 0 bases from V and 7 from J, leaving 16 bases between them. The germline V gene encodes CDR1 LGHDT and CDR2 YNNKEL (reference sequence). The CDR3 has 16 residues. CDR3 bases: TGTGCCAGCAGCCAAGATGAAAGGGACGACAGGAACATTCAGTACTTC. Translation gives CASSQDERDDRNIQYF.

The chain uses TRBV27 and TRBJ2-1, with 8 bases aligning to TRBD1. Trimming cost V 4 bases and J 3 bases; bases outside gene matches: 8. CDR3 length: 16 amino acids. The V gene's germline CDR1 is MNHEY and CDR2 SMNVEV (reference sequence). In DNA, the CDR3 is TGTGCCAGCAGTTGGGAGCTAGGACAGGGCTACAATGAGCAGTTCTTC. Translating it yields CASSWELGQGYNEQFF.

This clone was observed a single time. The genes are TRBV7-3 and TRBJ1-4; TRBD1 matches at 9 bases. Germline loops: CDR1 SGHTA, CDR2 FQGTGA. The CDR3 contains 15 residues. V lost 5 bases, J lost 8 bases, and 9 bases stayed unmatched. The CDR3 sequence is CASSPGGTGKEKLFF. CDR3 bases: TGTGCCAGCAGCCCAGGAGGGACAGGGAAAGAAAAACTGTTTTTT.

The chain carries TRBV5-8 and TRBJ2-3; TRBD2 aligns across 7 bases. CDR3 length: 15 amino acids. Germline CDR1 SGHTS, CDR2 YDEGEE. Trimming removed 5 bases from V and 3 bases from J; junction bases left unmatched: 9. This chain's CDR3 is CASSLVLAVTDTQYF. As DNA, the CDR3 is TGTGCCAGCAGTCTAGTCCTAGCGGTGACAGATACGCAGTATTTT.

The chain links TRBV28 to TRBJ1-5; 10 bases match TRBD1. This CDR3 has 17 amino acids. Germline V gene sequence: CDR1 MDHEN, CDR2 SYDVKM. The V segment lost 5 bases and the J segment 4 bases; nucleotides outside the gene matches: 11. Here the CDR3 reads CASSTPRQGAQNQPQHF. The CDR3 DNA reads as TGTGCCAGCAGTACACCCCGACAGGGGGCCCAGAATCAGCCCCAGCATTTT.

The V and J genes are TRBV30 and TRBJ1-1; the D is unclear. V lost 7 bases, J lost 1 base, and 10 bases lay in between. This CDR3 is 12 amino acids long. Germline V gene data show CDR1 as GTSNPN and CDR2 as SVGIG (reference sequence). CDR3 amino acids: CAYKRRNTEAFF. CDR3 coding DNA: TGTGCCTACAAACGCCGGAACACTGAAGCTTTCTTT.

J is TRBJ1-2 and V is TRBV27, with 9 bases fitting TRBD1. This CDR3 has 15 residues. Germline-derived CDR1 and CDR2 are MNHEY and SMNVEV (reference sequence). Trimming at V came to 8 bases and at J to 4 bases, leaving 11 bases not matched to a gene. The CDR3 DNA sequence: TGTGCCAGCGCAAATACCCCGGGACAGGGCTATGGCTACACCTTC. Amino acid sequence: CASANTPGQGYGYTF.

J is TRBJ2-1 and V is TRBV3-1 (or the pseudogene TRBV3-2); tentative D call: TRBD2 (6 bases). There are 17 residues in the CDR3. Germline V gives CDR1 LGHDT, CDR2 YNNKEL (reference sequence). The germline V and J ends were trimmed by 3 bases and 7 bases, with 22 bases remaining between them. The CDR3 DNA follows: TGTGCCAGCAGCCAGGGGGGTTTCGGGAGATGGTTAAATGAGCAGTTCTTC. Translation: CASSQGGFGRWLNEQFF.

Only one count was recorded for this clone. CDR3 coding DNA: TGTGCCAGCAGCTCCCGGGACTACTATGGCTACACCTTC. Translated, it gives CASSSRDYYGYTF. This chain connects TRBV13 to TRBJ1-2; possibly TRBD1 for D (5 bases). CDR3 length: 13 residues. V was clipped by 4 bases and J by 3 bases, with 9 bases between them. Germline V gene data show CDR1 as PRHDT and CDR2 as FYEKMQ (reference sequence).

CDR3 region: CASSIRLAGPGRAGELFF. CDR3 nucleotide sequence: TGTGCCAGTAGTATACGACTAGCGGGGCCTGGACGGGCCGGGGAGCTGTTTTTT. The V gene is TRBV19, the J gene TRBJ2-2; TRBD2 matches 11 bases. Trimming took 2 bases from V and 6 from J; bases not matched to a gene: 11. Germline V gene sequence: CDR1 LNHDA, CDR2 SQIVND (reference sequence). This CDR3 region has 18 residues.

The chain employs TRBV24-1 and TRBJ2-5; D is undetermined. V was pared by 9 bases and J by 2 bases, with 12 bases between. CDR3 length equals 13 residues. Germline V gives CDR1 KGHDR, CDR2 SFDVKD. This CDR3 reads CATAHVWQETQYF. Written as DNA, the CDR3 is TGTGCCACCGCACACGTTTGGCAAGAGACCCAGTACTTC.

This sequence joins TRBV5-6 and TRBJ1-2; 8 bases agree with TRBD1. The CDR3 loop spans 16 amino acids. Germline CDR1 is SGHDT and CDR2 is YYEEEE. With 10 bases clipped from V and 4 bases from J, the junction kept 18 bases outside the gene matches. CDR3 sequence reads: CAGSRRGQDAFYGYTF. In nucleotides, the CDR3 is TGTGCCGGGTCCCGGAGGGGACAGGACGCTTTCTATGGCTACACCTTC.

The V call is TRBV5-1, the J call TRBJ2-3; maybe TRBD2 (6 bases). CDR1 SGHRS and CDR2 YFSETQ come from the germline V gene. The CDR3 runs to 15 residues. Between the trimmed V and J ends, which lost 6 bases and 4 bases, there was a span of 18 bases. The CDR3 nucleotides are TGCGCCAGCAACGACGCACGGGGGATCGCAGATACGCAGTATTTT. Residues: CASNDARGIADTQYF.

This clone was seen a few times. Within the sample, other DNA sequences also encode this same CDR3. The chain has TRBV18 and TRBJ2-5; 10 bases are shared with TRBD2. CDR1 is KGHSH and CDR2 is LQKENI in the germline V gene. This CDR3 spans 14 amino acids. With V trimmed by 5 bases and J by 2 bases, 2 bases remained unmatched. As DNA, the CDR3 is TGTGCCAGCTCAGGGACTAGCGCGCAAGAGACCCAGTACTTC. It encodes CASSGTSAQETQYF.